This T cell receptor beta chain was identified in a study of STAT5B mutations in CD4+ large granular lymphocyte leukemia. Study context: Healthy donors showed HLA-associated enrichment of the CDR3 'QG' motif. Points from the study as a whole: CD4-sorted patient repertoires seemed more clonal than healthy CD4+ repertoires.

Germline CDR1 reads MNHNS; CDR2 reads SASEGT. This CDR3 is built from 13 residues. The ends were cut back, 3 bases at V and 11 bases at J, with 13 bases in the middle. Data came from immunoSEQ multiplex PCR; TCRdb stores just in-frame clones and leaves some out. This sample has tens of thousands of clones; 75% to 85% occur once, and the top ten carry 3.5% to 5%. A word on this clone: No antigen is known for it.

The chain couples TRBV6-1 to TRBJ1-4, with a possible D match to TRBD1 (5 bases). The sequencing sample was made of CD4+ T cells from blood buffy coats. The receptor was isolated from a human donor in good health. Here the CDR3 reads CASSDSGGFKLFF. In DNA, the CDR3 is TGTGCCAGCAGTGATTCCGGGGGTTTCAAACTGTTTTTT.